This T cell receptor beta chain was captured in a study of radiotherapy plus CTLA-4 blockade in lung cancer. Study details: An objective response was seen in roughly 20% of patients, and disease control in 30% to 35%.

With 5 bases removed from V and 0 bases from J, the gap between germline ends came to 11 bases. Germline V gene data show CDR1 as SGHRS and CDR2 as YFSETQ. The CDR3 spans 14 residues. The method was immunoSEQ multiplex PCR; TCRdb's version includes in-frame clones alone and lacks a portion of them. Of roughly 70,000 clones listed, 80% to 90% are singletons. The chain couples TRBV5-1 to TRBJ2-5, with D possibly TRBD1 on 5 matching bases. The sample in question was peripheral blood, obtained from a patient treated with radiotherapy plus ipilimumab. The source is a human donor with non-small cell lung cancer that progressed on radiotherapy plus ipilimumab. This CDR3 is CASSAGHDQETQYF. DNA for the CDR3: TGCGCCAGCAGTGCAGGGCACGACCAAGAGACCCAGTACTTC.